Below are 12 T cell receptor beta chains sequenced from a single sample in a study of T cell responses to AZD1222 COVID-19 vaccine. Libraries were prepared by immunoSEQ multiplex PCR; TCRdb keeps only in-frame clonotypes and omits some of them. Among roughly 180,000 clones listed, roughly nine tenths were seen once. This specimen was peripheral blood, taken on day 0 of AZD1222 vaccination. Source of these receptors: an adult in good health.

This clone has just one count. V and J are TRBV6-1 and TRBJ2-7; 7 positions match TRBD1. The J segment lost 6 bases and the V segment lost 3 bases, leaving 2 bases of the junction unmatched. Looked up from germline, CDR1 is MNHNS and CDR2 is SASEGT. This CDR3 is built from 12 residues. The CDR3 DNA sequence: TGTGCCAGCAGTGAGACAGGGACCGAGCAGTACTTC. Its protein product is CASSETGTEQYF.

This rearrangement joins TRBV6-5 to TRBJ2-7; no clear D. Germline V gives CDR1 MNHEY, CDR2 SVGAGI. The CDR3 covers 14 residues. Trimming took off 0 bases at V and 3 bases at J, with 9 bases between the two ends. The CDR3 sequence is CASSYSHTLYEQYF. The CDR3 DNA reads as TGTGCCAGCAGTTACTCCCACACCCTCTACGAGCAGTACTTC.

This chain links TRBV18 with TRBJ2-7; TRBD1 matches 7 bases. The J segment lost 6 bases and the V segment lost 1 base, leaving 9 bases of the junction unmatched. Germline V gene data show CDR1 as KGHSH and CDR2 as LQKENI. This CDR3 has 15 amino acids. The CDR3 DNA follows: TGTGCCAGCTCACCACTAATAGGCAGGGGGTCCGAGCAGTACTTC. Its protein is CASSPLIGRGSEQYF.

The chain employs TRBV29-1 and TRBJ1-1, with D hard to call. V gave up 0 bases and J gave up 1 base, with 9 bases separating them. Germline-derived CDR1 and CDR2 are SQVTM and ANQGSEA. The CDR3 contains 14 residues. The CDR3 DNA follows: TGCAGCGTTGAAGACAGGAGGAGGAACACTGAAGCTTTCTTT. This sequence encodes CSVEDRRRNTEAFF.

J is TRBJ2-3 and V is TRBV9; 8 nucleotides agree with TRBD2. Trimming took 0 bases from V and 1 from J; bases not matched to a gene: 7. Germline-derived CDR1 and CDR2 are SGDLS and YYNGEE. The CDR3 has 17 amino acids. CDR3 amino acids: CASSVVSRGAGTDTQYF. Written as DNA, the CDR3 is TGTGCCAGCAGCGTAGTATCGCGGGGGGCAGGCACAGATACGCAGTATTTT.

J is TRBJ2-3 and V is TRBV5-4; 12 bases line up with TRBD2. The CDR3 contains 17 residues. Germline CDR1 SGHNT, CDR2 YYREEE (reference sequence). V lost 4 bases, J lost 1 base, and 7 bases stayed unmatched. CDR3 sequence reads: CASSPRLAGGGTDTQYF. The CDR3 nucleotides are TGTGCCAGCAGCCCCCGCCTAGCGGGGGGGGGCACAGATACGCAGTATTTT. The whole variable domain, filled in from reference TRBV5-4 and TRBJ2-3, reads ETGVTQSPTHLIKTRGQQVTLRCSSQSGHNTVSWYQQALGQGPQFIFQYYREEENGRGNFPPRFSGLQFPNYSSELNVNALELDDSALYLCASSPRLAGGGTDTQYFGPGTRLTVL.

V usage is TRBV7-6 and J usage is TRBJ1-5; no definite D call. There are 16 residues in the CDR3. V shed 5 bases and J shed 4 bases, with 18 bases lying between them. Germline V gives CDR1 SGHVS, CDR2 FNYEAQ. The CDR3 DNA reads TGTGCCAGCAGCCCCGGACGTAACTCTGGGAATCAGCCCCAGCATTTT. Amino acids: CASSPGRNSGNQPQHF.

The V gene is TRBV6-4, the J gene TRBJ2-1, with D perhaps given as TRBD1 or TRBD2 (6 bases each). The CDR3 spans 15 residues. CDR1 is MRHNA and CDR2 is SNTAGT in the germline V gene. Trimming left V 0 bases short and J 9 bases short, with 15 bases between. The CDR3 DNA is TGTGCCAGCAGTGACTCGTGGGCCGGGGGCAGTGAGCAGTTCTTC. It specifies CASSDSWAGGSEQFF.

The chain has TRBV21-1 and TRBJ2-7; TRBD2 reflects the table's D call only, with no check against the DNA. TRBV21-1 is assigned pseudogene status. The CDR3 spans 19 residues. CDR3 residues: CAISTLNGGLAGEGYEQYF. For the CDR3, the DNA is TGTGCCATCAGTACCCTGAACGGGGGACTAGCGGGAGAGGGCTACGAGCAGTACTTC.

V usage is TRBV6-5 and J usage is TRBJ1-6; no reliable D call. The CDR3 runs to 14 residues. Trimming took off 7 bases at V and 14 bases at J, with 21 bases between the two ends. Germline V gene data show CDR1 as MNHEY and CDR2 as SVGAGI. In nucleotides, the CDR3 is TGTGCCAGCACATTGGACGGTGGAACTTTAACCCTCCACTTT. Its translation: CASTLDGGTLTLHF.

The J gene is TRBJ2-2, the V gene TRBV27; 14 nucleotides line up with TRBD2. CDR1 MNHEY and CDR2 SMNVEV come from the germline V gene (reference sequence). The CDR3 has 20 amino acids. V trimming: 3 bases; J trimming: 3 bases; junction bases outside the gene matches: 12. The CDR3 DNA reads TGTGCCAGCAGTTTCCGGTCCCCGGGACTAGCGGGAGTCGACACCGGGGAGCTGTTTTTT. Encoded protein: CASSFRSPGLAGVDTGELFF.

This clone came up once. The chain couples TRBV29-1 to TRBJ1-2, with a possible D match to TRBD1 (5 bases). This CDR3 is 13 amino acids long. The V gene's germline CDR1 is SQVTM and CDR2 ANQGSEA. Trimming pared 3 bases from V and 4 bases from J, leaving 12 bases between. CDR3 loop: CSVDTGTAYGYTF. CDR3 DNA sequence: TGCAGCGTTGACACCGGGACGGCCTATGGCTACACCTTC. The whole variable domain, filled in from reference TRBV29-1 and TRBJ1-2, reads SAVISQKPSRDICQRGTSLTIQCQVDSQVTMMFWYRQQPGQSLTLIATANQGSEATYESGFVIDKFPISRPNLTFSTLTVSNMSPEDSSIYLCSVDTGTAYGYTFGSGTRLTVV.